Listed below are T cell receptor beta chains from one sample, sequenced in a study of OX40 agonist ivuxolimab in advanced cancers. Only in-frame clones appear in the TCRdb table, and some are missing; sequencing was by immunoSEQ multiplex PCR. The data show about 67,000 clones, about 89% seen once. This specimen was CD4+ or CD8+ T cells sorted from blood, taken in a trial of the OX40 agonist ivuxolimab. These receptors were obtained from an adult with an advanced solid tumor such as melanoma, head and neck, liver or kidney cancer. The CDR3 runs from the conserved cysteine through the conserved F or W. A D gene is named only where the DNA matches it firmly. Rows may omit the clone size; those that give it use once, few, many or a size class.

j_gene: TRBJ1-2; abundance: -; v_gene: TRBV7-9; d_gene: -; CDR3aa: CASSGQTENYGYTF; CDR3nt: TGTGCCAGCAGCGGCCAGACAGAAAACTATGGCTACACCTTC
j_gene: TRBJ1-2; abundance: -; v_gene: TRBV28; d_gene: -; CDR3aa: CASSPRLGGVYGYTF; CDR3nt: TGTGCCAGCAGTCCGAGGTTAGGGGGGGTCTATGGCTACACCTTC
j_gene: TRBJ1-2; abundance: -; v_gene: TRBV7-9; d_gene: TRBD1; CDR3aa: CASSLVQGAVGYTF; CDR3nt: TGTGCCAGCAGCTTAGTGCAGGGGGCGGTTGGCTACACCTTC
j_gene: TRBJ1-1; abundance: -; v_gene: TRBV19; d_gene: -; CDR3aa: CANLQGGNTEAFF; CDR3nt: TGTGCCAATCTACAGGGCGGGAACACTGAAGCTTTCTTT
j_gene: TRBJ1-1; abundance: -; v_gene: TRBV5-1; d_gene: -; CDR3aa: CASSLVFGGAMNTEAFF; CDR3nt: TGCGCCAGCAGCTTAGTGTTCGGGGGAGCCATGAACACTGAAGCTTTCTTT
j_gene: TRBJ1-5; abundance: -; v_gene: TRBV28; d_gene: -; CDR3aa: CASSLFSWDTLRNQPQHF; CDR3nt: TGTGCCAGCAGTTTATTCTCTTGGGACACTCTGAGGAATCAGCCCCAGCATTTT
j_gene: TRBJ2-3; abundance: -; v_gene: TRBV4-1; d_gene: -; CDR3aa: CASSQVSRGSDTQYF; CDR3nt: TGCGCCAGCAGCCAAGTGTCACGGGGATCAGATACGCAGTATTTT
j_gene: TRBJ2-6; abundance: -; v_gene: TRBV18; d_gene: -; CDR3aa: CASSPSTGPRTGANVLTF; CDR3nt: TGTGCCAGCTCACCGAGCACAGGGCCCCGAACTGGGGCCAACGTCCTGACTTTC
j_gene: TRBJ1-1; abundance: -; v_gene: TRBV15; d_gene: TRBD1; CDR3aa: CATSRRQGTEAFF; CDR3nt: TGTGCCACCAGCAGGAGACAGGGGACTGAAGCTTTCTTT
j_gene: TRBJ1-6; abundance: -; v_gene: TRBV6-4; d_gene: -; CDR3aa: CASSVNQDLNSPLHF; CDR3nt: TGTGCCAGCAGTGTCAATCAGGACCTTAATTCACCCCTCCACTTT
j_gene: TRBJ2-2; abundance: once; v_gene: TRBV27; d_gene: -; CDR3aa: CASSSSLGTGELFF; CDR3nt: TGTGCCAGCAGTTCGTCGTTAGGCACCGGGGAGCTGTTTTTT
j_gene: TRBJ2-7; abundance: -; v_gene: TRBV19; d_gene: TRBD2; CDR3aa: CASSKERDGAYEQYF; CDR3nt: TGTGCCAGTAGTAAGGAGCGGGACGGAGCCTACGAGCAGTACTTC
j_gene: TRBJ1-2; abundance: -; v_gene: TRBV7-2; d_gene: TRBD1; CDR3aa: CASSSGGTVGYTF; CDR3nt: TGTGCCAGCAGCTCGGGAGGGACAGTGGGCTACACCTTC
j_gene: TRBJ2-7; abundance: -; v_gene: TRBV7-2; d_gene: -; CDR3aa: CASSLGTTYEQYF; CDR3nt: TGTGCCAGCAGCTTAGGGACCACCTACGAGCAGTACTTC
j_gene: TRBJ2-5; abundance: -; v_gene: TRBV5-1; d_gene: -; CDR3aa: CASSLIGQPLETQYF; CDR3nt: TGCGCCAGCAGCTTGATTGGACAGCCCCTAGAGACCCAGTACTTC
j_gene: TRBJ1-1; abundance: -; v_gene: TRBV19; d_gene: -; CDR3aa: CASSTPHGNTEAFF; CDR3nt: TGTGCCAGTAGTACCCCCCATGGGAACACTGAAGCTTTCTTT
j_gene: TRBJ2-5; abundance: -; v_gene: TRBV5-1; d_gene: TRBD2; CDR3aa: CASSLTSGQETQYF; CDR3nt: TGCGCCAGCAGTCTAACTAGCGGACAAGAGACCCAGTACTTC
j_gene: TRBJ1-3; abundance: -; v_gene: TRBV5-4; d_gene: TRBD1; CDR3aa: CASSVRQGGTGNTIYF; CDR3nt: TGTGCCAGCAGCGTTCGACAGGGAGGAACTGGAAACACCATATATTTT
j_gene: TRBJ1-5; abundance: once; v_gene: TRBV7-9; d_gene: -; CDR3aa: CASSLARGDNQPQHF; CDR3nt: TGTGCCAGCAGCTTAGCCAGGGGAGATAATCAGCCCCAGCATTTT
j_gene: TRBJ2-2; abundance: -; v_gene: TRBV5-1; d_gene: TRBD2; CDR3aa: CASSLGGRAGTGELFF; CDR3nt: TGCGCCAGCAGCTTGGGCGGGAGGGCCGGCACCGGGGAGCTGTTTTTT
j_gene: TRBJ2-7; abundance: -; v_gene: TRBV30; d_gene: -; CDR3aa: CAWRSRFLSYEQYF; CDR3nt: TGTGCCTGGAGGAGCCGCTTCCTTTCCTACGAGCAGTACTTC
j_gene: TRBJ2-7; abundance: once; v_gene: TRBV28; d_gene: TRBD1; CDR3aa: CASSPQPGTGSYEQYF; CDR3nt: TGTGCCAGCAGTCCTCAACCCGGGACAGGGTCCTACGAGCAGTACTTC
j_gene: TRBJ2-5; abundance: -; v_gene: TRBV5-1; d_gene: TRBD1; CDR3aa: CASSSGQGSETQYF; CDR3nt: TGCGCCAGCAGCTCAGGACAGGGAAGCGAGACCCAGTACTTC
j_gene: TRBJ1-5; abundance: -; v_gene: TRBV30; d_gene: TRBD1; CDR3aa: CAWSGEGGSQPQHF; CDR3nt: TGTGCCTGGAGCGGGGAAGGGGGCAGCCAGCCCCAGCATTTT
j_gene: TRBJ1-2; abundance: -; v_gene: TRBV5-4; d_gene: -; CDR3aa: CASSLGLNYGYTF; CDR3nt: TGTGCCAGCAGCTTGGGGCTGAACTATGGCTACACCTTC
j_gene: TRBJ2-7; abundance: -; v_gene: TRBV18; d_gene: TRBD1; CDR3aa: CASSRQGIGEQYF; CDR3nt: TGTGCCAGCTCTCGACAGGGTATAGGCGAGCAGTACTTC
j_gene: TRBJ2-5; abundance: -; v_gene: TRBV7-2; d_gene: -; CDR3aa: CASSLAGLKETQYF; CDR3nt: TGTGCCAGCAGCTTAGCGGGTCTGAAAGAGACCCAGTACTTC
j_gene: TRBJ1-2; abundance: -; v_gene: TRBV7-9; d_gene: -; CDR3aa: CASSLGGVPPYGYTF; CDR3nt: TGTGCCAGCAGCTTAGGAGGAGTCCCCCCCTATGGCTACACCTTC
j_gene: TRBJ2-7; abundance: -; v_gene: TRBV6-6; d_gene: -; CDR3aa: CASSYSGLWYEQYF; CDR3nt: TGTGCCAGCAGTTACAGCGGGTTATGGTACGAGCAGTACTTC
j_gene: TRBJ1-5; abundance: -; v_gene: TRBV27; d_gene: -; CDR3aa: CASRRQGMNQPQHF; CDR3nt: TGTGCCAGCAGGCGTCAGGGGATGAATCAGCCCCAGCATTTT
j_gene: TRBJ2-7; abundance: -; v_gene: TRBV28; d_gene: TRBD2; CDR3aa: CASSRAGDPFYEQYF; CDR3nt: TGTGCCAGCAGTAGAGCGGGGGACCCATTCTACGAGCAGTACTTC
j_gene: TRBJ1-4; abundance: -; v_gene: TRBV7-2; d_gene: -; CDR3aa: CASSPAGQNEKLFF; CDR3nt: TGTGCCAGCAGCCCGGCGGGGCAGAATGAAAAACTGTTTTTT
j_gene: TRBJ2-7; abundance: -; v_gene: TRBV19; d_gene: -; CDR3aa: CASSQRETAAYEQYF; CDR3nt: TGTGCCAGTAGTCAGCGCGAGACCGCAGCCTACGAGCAGTACTTC
j_gene: TRBJ2-2; abundance: -; v_gene: TRBV4-3; d_gene: TRBD2; CDR3aa: CASSQEIGLAGGPSGELFF; CDR3nt: TGCGCCAGCAGCCAAGAAATTGGACTAGCGGGGGGGCCTTCCGGGGAGCTGTTTTTT
j_gene: TRBJ2-5; abundance: -; v_gene: TRBV30; d_gene: TRBD2; CDR3aa: CAWRLTGGRETQYF; CDR3nt: TGTGCCTGGAGGCTAACGGGGGGGCGAGAGACCCAGTACTTC
j_gene: TRBJ2-5; abundance: -; v_gene: TRBV5-1; d_gene: TRBD2; CDR3aa: CASSLYPPRGQETQYF; CDR3nt: TGCGCCAGCAGCTTGTACCCTCCGCGGGGGCAAGAGACCCAGTACTTC
j_gene: TRBJ2-5; abundance: -; v_gene: TRBV9; d_gene: -; CDR3aa: CASSVIGGSQETQYF; CDR3nt: TGTGCCAGCAGCGTAATCGGGGGATCCCAAGAGACCCAGTACTTC